This T cell receptor (beta chain) was sequenced in a study of response to subunit inactivated influenza vaccine (dated by TCRdb to the late 2010s). With regard to the full study: Deep quantitative profiling of the T cell receptor repertoire was used in the study to follow responses to a trivalent subunit inactivated influenza vaccine.

The receptor library was made with RT-PCR. Sequenced on an Illumina HiSeq 2500. Starting from the raw public reads, TCRdb applied fastp trimming at Q25, assembled clones with MiXCR and retained in-frame beta chains. Duplicate CDR3 protein sequences are folded into a single record with the most common DNA and genes. This sample has 600,000 to 850,000 distinct CDR3 sequences in its table, and less than 15% of those were observed once. The top ten hold roughly 7.6% of the sample. This clonotype was counted between two and nine times. Its binding antigen is unknown. No base quality information exists; no much larger clone differs at one position. V drops 3 bases and J drops 1 base, leaving 16 bases in between. For CDR1 and CDR2, the germline V gene lists SGDLS and YYNGEE. There are 16 amino acids in the CDR3, from cysteine to phenylalanine inclusive. The retained sequence is limited to the CDR3, 48 bases, with the frame set at the first base.

What the work shows at the level of the full study, not this receptor alone: The authors proposed that each seasonal influenza vaccination may bring in only a limited number of new T cells.

This sequence was found in a man aged 45-60 years who received an inactivated influenza vaccine. Donor details come from another sample of the same person, matched by shared clones. The sample was PBMCs from blood, taken less than 15 days before vaccination. The sequence joins TRBV9 to TRBJ1-1; possibly the D gene is TRBD1, per 6 matching bases. CDR3 loop: CASSAGGSGGNTEAFF. The DNA is TGTGCCAGCAGCGCCGGGGGCTCGGGAGGGAACACTGAAGCTTTCTTT.